The 18 T cell receptor beta chains in this list originate from one sample, sequenced in a study of siplizumab effects on memory and regulatory T cells (dated 2019 in TCRdb). Library construction relied on the immunoSEQ multiplex PCR assay. TCRdb mirrors the immuneACCESS table, restricted to in-frame sequences. Some clones are absent from its copies; in checked studies, under half trace to an unresolved V gene, and the reason for the others is unknown. Present in this sample are roughly 60,000 clones, 96% of which were seen just once. 0.095% of the sample is taken by the ten largest. The sample consisted of naive CD8+ T cells sorted from blood. What this sample's cell subset or site label stands for: unstimulated naive T cells. These TCRs come from a human donor in good health.

CDR3 sequence: CATSAGTGLAFF. DNA for the CDR3: TGTGCCACCAGCGCCGGGACAGGCCTAGCTTTCTTT. This chain uses TRBV15 with TRBJ1-1, with 8 nucleotides matching TRBD1. The CDR3 totals 12 residues. Per the germline V gene, CDR1 is LNHNV and CDR2 is YYDKDF (reference sequence). V trimming: 5 bases; J trimming: 10 bases; junction bases outside the gene matches: 6.

The CDR3 DNA reads TGTGCCAGCAGCCCCCACACCGGGGAGCTGTTTTTT. Translating gives CASSPHTGELFF. The chain combines TRBV9 with TRBJ2-2; D ambiguous. Germline CDR1 is SGDLS and CDR2 is YYNGEE. The length of the CDR3 is 12 residues. V shed 4 bases and J shed 3 bases, with 4 bases lying between them.

As for this clone: Sequence at one end of the junction differs from germline and may be a read error. This chain joins TRBV18 and TRBJ2-7; TRBD1 is a possible D gene (6 bases). The CDR3 has 15 residues. Germline V CDR1 and CDR2: KGHSH, LQKENI. The CDR3 here is CASSPGHGGSDEQYF. The CDR3 DNA reads as TGTGCCAGCTCACCTGGCCATGGGGGCTCCGACGAGCAGTACTTC. Drawing the rest from reference TRBV18 and TRBJ2-7, the complete variable domain is NAGVMQNPRHLVRRRGQEARLRCSPMKGHSHVYWYRQLPEEGLKFMVYLQKENIIDESGMPKERFSAEFPKEGPSILRIQQVVRGDSAAYFCASSPGHGGSDEQYFGPGTRLTVT.

This chain connects TRBV27 to TRBJ1-5, with D unclear. The CDR3 is 15 residues long. V dropped 7 bases and J dropped 2 bases, with 15 bases sitting between them. Germline V lookup: CDR1 MNHEY, CDR2 SMNVEV (reference sequence). This CDR3 reads CASKPGGLGNQPQHF. CDR3 DNA: TGTGCCAGCAAACCTGGCGGCTTGGGCAATCAGCCCCAGCATTTT.

This clone was observed once. The chain links TRBV7-8 to TRBJ2-5; TRBD1 matches at 12 bases. V was clipped by 6 bases and J by 6 bases; unmatched bases: 11. The CDR3 is 16 residues long. The germline V gene encodes CDR1 SGHVS and CDR2 FQNEAQ. This chain's CDR3 is CASRAAGTGGRQTQYF. The CDR3 DNA sequence: TGTGCCAGCAGAGCAGCCGGGACAGGGGGCCGACAGACCCAGTACTTC.

This clone occurred a few times. The chain is built from TRBV11-2 and TRBJ2-7, with D unresolved. V shed 5 bases and J shed 4 bases, with 9 bases lying between them. CDR3 length equals 12 residues. CDR1 is SGHAT, CDR2 FQNNGV, per germline. The DNA for the CDR3 is TGTGCCAGCAGCCAAGTTGGTTACGAGCAGTACTTC. Translating gives CASSQVGYEQYF.

The chain couples TRBV7-9 to TRBJ2-1; D is possibly TRBD1 or TRBD2 (5 bases each). Germline V CDR1 and CDR2: SEHNR, FQNEAQ (reference sequence). The CDR3 is 18 residues long. Trimming stripped 1 base from V and 5 bases from J, with 21 bases between. CDR3 DNA: TGTGCCAGCAGCTTAGTCGCGTCTAGGGACCTCAGGGACAATGAGCAGTTCTTC. This translates into CASSLVASRDLRDNEQFF.

In this sample, this clone turned up once. The chain employs TRBV28 and TRBJ2-1; no clear D. V lost 4 bases, J lost 7 bases, and 2 bases lay in between. Germline lookup yields CDR1 MDHEN and CDR2 SYDVKM. This CDR3 region has 10 residues. This CDR3 reads CASSYNEQFF. The CDR3 region has the DNA TGTGCCAGCAGTTATAATGAGCAGTTCTTC.

The chain links TRBV4-3 to TRBJ2-7; TRBD1 is a possible D gene (7 bases). Germline lookup yields CDR1 LGHNA and CDR2 YSLEER. V lost 6 bases, J lost 4 bases, and 19 bases lay in between. The CDR3 runs 15 residues. As DNA, the CDR3 is TGCGCCAGCAGTTCCGGGACCCCAGGGGGGTACGAGCAGTACTTC. Its translation: CASSSGTPGGYEQYF.

This clone was seen once. The rearrangement uses TRBV27 and TRBJ1-2; 8 bases agree with TRBD1. Germline trimming cut 7 bases from V and 6 bases from J; bases unmatched to any gene: 10. The CDR3 covers 14 residues. Germline CDR1 MNHEY, CDR2 SMNVEV (reference sequence). CDR3 coding DNA: TGTGCCAGCAACAGGGGGGGATCTCTCGATGGCTACACCTTC. Amino acid sequence: CASNRGGSLDGYTF.

The DNA of the CDR3 is TGTGCCAGCAGTGAAGGGGGGACAGCGTATTATGGCTACACCTTC. Translated: CASSEGGTAYYGYTF. The chain joins TRBV6-1 to TRBJ1-2; 7 nucleotides line up with TRBD1. V dropped 1 base and J dropped 5; count of bases not matched to a gene: 7. Looked up from germline, CDR1 is MNHNS and CDR2 is SASEGT. The CDR3 contains 15 residues.

The V and J genes are TRBV27 and TRBJ2-5; TRBD2 aligns across 12 bases. The CDR3 is 17 amino acids. V shed 5 bases and J 5 bases; nucleotides not matched to a gene: 12. Germline V gives CDR1 MNHEY, CDR2 SMNVEV (reference sequence). This CDR3 reads CASSPLAGGPFGETQYF. Here the CDR3 DNA reads TGTGCCAGCAGTCCCCTAGCGGGGGGGCCGTTTGGGGAGACCCAGTACTTC.

The rearrangement links TRBV19 to TRBJ2-1; either TRBD1 or TRBD2 may fit D (5 bases each). With 5 bases removed from V and 5 bases from J, the gap between germline ends came to 7 bases. Germline CDR1 reads LNHDA; CDR2 reads SQIVND (reference sequence). The length of the CDR3 is 12 residues. This chain's CDR3 is CASSWGHNEQFF. In nucleotides, the CDR3 is TGTGCCAGTAGTTGGGGACACAATGAGCAGTTCTTC.

This clone was counted between two and nine times. Additional DNA sequences in this sample encode the identical CDR3. This chain connects TRBV19 to TRBJ1-1; TRBD1 matches 10 bases. From germline, CDR1 is LNHDA and CDR2 SQIVND (reference sequence). The CDR3 has 15 amino acids. Trimming at V came to 1 base and at J to 2 bases, leaving 1 base not matched to a gene. This CDR3 is CASSIGDRGNTEAFF. CDR3 sequence (DNA): TGTGCCAGTAGTATAGGGGACAGGGGAAACACTGAAGCTTTCTTT.

This sequence joins TRBV4-3 and TRBJ1-1; perhaps TRBD1 as D (5 bases). The V gene's germline CDR1 is LGHNA and CDR2 YSLEER. This CDR3 has 16 amino acids. The germline V and J ends were trimmed by 0 bases and 1 base, with 12 bases remaining between them. Written as DNA, the CDR3 is TGCGCCAGCAGCCAAGAGGCTAGGGGATGGAACACTGAAGCTTTCTTT. The encoded protein is CASSQEARGWNTEAFF.

J is TRBJ1-2 and V is TRBV28, with D possibly matching TRBD1 (5 bases). Germline CDR1 and CDR2: MDHEN and SYDVKM. There are 14 residues in the CDR3. V was shortened by 5 bases and J by 0 bases, with 10 bases between the two germline ends. In DNA, the CDR3 is TGTGCCAGCAGTGATAGGACAACTAACTATGGCTACACCTTC. Translation gives CASSDRTTNYGYTF.

This sequence joins TRBV6-5 and TRBJ1-1, with D perhaps matching TRBD1 (5 bases). Trimming left V 8 bases short and J 5 bases short, with 12 bases between. This CDR3 has 12 amino acids. The germline CDR1 and CDR2 sequences are MNHEY and SVGAGI. CDR3 residues: CASGGGWTEAFF. The CDR3 coding sequence is TGTGCCAGCGGTGGGGGATGGACTGAAGCTTTCTTT.

The rearrangement uses TRBV7-2 and TRBJ1-4; tentatively, D is TRBD1 (5 bases). CDR3 length: 14 residues. CDR1 and CDR2 (germline): SGHTA, FQGNSA. V lost 4 bases and J lost 6, with 12 bases in between. DNA for the CDR3: TGTGCCAGCAGCTGGACAAATGGAGATGAAAAACTGTTTTTT. Translating gives CASSWTNGDEKLFF.